This T cell receptor beta chain derives from a study of control samples from healthy donors and cancer patients. The CDR3 has 14 amino acids. The V end lost 2 bases, the J end lost 6 bases, and 11 bases lay between the germline ends. Germline CDR1 is KGHSH and CDR2 is LQKENI. Sequencing was performed with immunoSEQ multiplex PCR; in TCRdb, only in-frame clones are kept and a portion is missing. The sample carries some 140,000 clones, roughly nine tenths recorded once. This chain joins TRBV18 and TRBJ2-1; D possibly corresponds to TRBD1 (5 bases). This TCR came from a man aged 45-60 years with head and neck cancer. Sequenced material: PBMCs. The CDR3 is CASSPRGTGNEQFF. The DNA of the CDR3 is TGTGCCAGCTCACCAAGGGGAACGGGCAATGAGCAGTTCTTC.